The 23 T cell receptor beta chains given below trace back to one sample, sequenced in a study of blood T cell repertoires in COVID-19. The method was immunoSEQ multiplex PCR; TCRdb's version includes in-frame clones alone and lacks a portion of them. The table has about 300,000 clones, approximately 88% seen once. The material sequenced was peripheral blood. Receptors were obtained from a human donor with COVID-19, enrolled during active disease. The donor label of this sample is uncertain.

The rearrangement uses TRBV3-1 (or the pseudogene TRBV3-2) and TRBJ2-3; the match to TRBD2 covers 9 bases. J lost 4 bases, V lost 5 bases, and 10 bases had no gene match. Germline assignment: CDR1 LGHDT and CDR2 YNNKEL (reference sequence). The CDR3 has 16 residues. In nucleotides, the CDR3 is TGTGCCAGCAGCGGTCTTGCCAGCGGGAGGCCAGATACGCAGTATTTT. It encodes CASSGLASGRPDTQYF.

The chain combines TRBV4-2 with TRBJ2-3; 8 bases are a match to TRBD1. Trimming took 1 base from V and 7 from J; bases not matched to a gene: 10. The CDR3 contains 16 residues. CDR1 and CDR2 (germline): LGHNA, YNFKEQ. This CDR3 reads CASSQAWTGLENTQYF. The CDR3 coding sequence is TGTGCCAGCAGCCAAGCCTGGACAGGGCTGGAGAATACGCAGTATTTT.

The rearrangement uses TRBV7-9 and TRBJ1-4; a weak D match, TRBD1 (6 bases). V was pared by 5 bases and J by 8 bases, with 21 bases between. Germline V gene lookup returns CDR1 SEHNR and CDR2 FQNEAQ (reference sequence). This CDR3 is 16 amino acids long. The CDR3 bases are TGTGCCAGCAGCCCAGGACAGAACGGTGGGGGAGAAAAACTGTTTTTT. Residues: CASSPGQNGGGEKLFF.

The rearrangement joins TRBV5-6 to TRBJ1-2; D possibly corresponds to TRBD1 (5 bases). Germline CDR1 SGHDT, CDR2 YYEEEE. The V end was cut by 4 bases, the J end by 5 bases, with 12 bases between. This CDR3 is 13 amino acids long. The CDR3 coding sequence is TGTGCCAGCAGCCCCGGGAGGGGATATGGCTACACCTTC. Translation gives CASSPGRGYGYTF.

This clone came up once. CDR3 sequence reads: CAWGTGVNTEAFF. Written as DNA, the CDR3 is TGTGCCTGGGGTACGGGGGTTAACACTGAAGCTTTCTTT. The chain is built from TRBV30 and TRBJ1-1, with D possibly being TRBD1 (5 bases). In germline, CDR1 is GTSNPN, CDR2 SVGIG (reference sequence). Between the trimmed V and J ends, which lost 5 bases and 2 bases, there was a span of 12 bases. The CDR3 totals 13 residues.

The chain employs TRBV7-8 and TRBJ2-1; a possible D gene is TRBD2 (5 bases). Per germline, CDR1 SGHVS and CDR2 FQNEAQ. Between the trimmed V and J ends, which lost 5 bases and 4 bases, there was a span of 15 bases. This CDR3 has 15 amino acids. The DNA for the CDR3 is TGTGCCAGCAGCCCCGTGGGCGGGCAGTACAATGAGCAGTTCTTC. This codes for CASSPVGGQYNEQFF.

V and J are TRBV6-5 and TRBJ2-1; maybe TRBD1 (6 bases). This CDR3 contains 13 residues. Per the germline V gene, CDR1 is MNHEY and CDR2 is SVGAGI. V dropped 7 bases and J dropped 8 bases, with 15 bases sitting between them. The CDR3 DNA follows: TGTGCCAGCACAAGGGGGACCAAGGATGAGCAGTTCTTC. Its translation: CASTRGTKDEQFF.

The rearrangement links TRBV7-3 to TRBJ2-1; 8 nucleotides match TRBD2. Per germline, CDR1 SGHTA and CDR2 FQGTGA. CDR3 length equals 16 residues. V shed 5 bases and J 3 bases; nucleotides not matched to a gene: 9. CDR3: CASSPNSGKHYNEQFF. For the CDR3, the DNA is TGTGCCAGCAGCCCAAATAGCGGGAAACACTACAATGAGCAGTTCTTC.

The chain is built from TRBV6-5 and TRBJ1-3, with D possibly TRBD1 on 5 matching bases. From germline, CDR1 is MNHEY and CDR2 SVGAGI. V was shortened by 7 bases and J by 0 bases, with 13 bases between the two germline ends. This CDR3 is built from 15 residues. CDR3 DNA sequence: TGTGCCAGCAAATTACAGGAGAACTCTGGAAACACCATATATTTT. Protein: CASKLQENSGNTIYF.

This sequence joins TRBV19 and TRBJ2-3; perhaps TRBD2 as D (6 bases). V was pared by 5 bases and J by 7 bases, with 13 bases between. Germline values: CDR1 LNHDA, CDR2 SQIVND (reference sequence). The CDR3 runs to 13 residues. CDR3: CASSGPGTHTQYF. In nucleotides, the CDR3 is TGTGCCAGTAGTGGCCCCGGGACTCATACGCAGTATTTT.

This clone came up once. This sequence joins TRBV10-3 and TRBJ2-1, with D perhaps TRBD2 (6 bases). Germline CDR1 is ENHRY and CDR2 is SYGVKD. Between the trimmed V and J ends, which lost 8 bases and 3 bases, there was a span of 11 bases. The CDR3 spans 13 residues. CDR3 loop: CAIALDYYNEQFF. The CDR3 DNA reads as TGTGCCATCGCCCTGGACTACTACAATGAGCAGTTCTTC.

The chain carries TRBV5-4 and TRBJ2-2; TRBD1 agrees at 7 bases. The CDR3 totals 16 residues. The trim removed 1 base at V and 4 bases at J, leaving 7 bases unmatched. From germline, CDR1 is SGHNT and CDR2 YYREEE (reference sequence). The chain's CDR3 is CASSLRGGASTGELFF. CDR3 coding DNA: TGTGCCAGCAGCTTGCGAGGGGGCGCGAGCACCGGGGAGCTGTTTTTT. Complete variable domain (other parts from reference TRBV5-4 and TRBJ2-2): ETGVTQSPTHLIKTRGQQVTLRCSSQSGHNTVSWYQQALGQGPQFIFQYYREEENGRGNFPPRFSGLQFPNYSSELNVNALELDDSALYLCASSLRGGASTGELFFGEGSRLTVL.

V usage is TRBV30 and J usage is TRBJ1-1; a weak D match, TRBD1 (5 bases). Germline V gene lookup returns CDR1 GTSNPN and CDR2 SVGIG (reference sequence). This CDR3 is 13 amino acids long. Trimming left V 5 bases short and J 3 bases short, with 13 bases between. The CDR3 loop is CAWAGGFDTEAFF. CDR3 DNA: TGTGCCTGGGCGGGGGGATTTGACACTGAAGCTTTCTTT. Combining the CDR3 with reference TRBV30 and TRBJ1-1 gives the whole variable domain SQTIHQWPATLVQPVGSPLSLECTVEGTSNPNLYWYRQAAGRGLQLLFYSVGIGQISSEVPQNLSASRPQDRQFILSSKKLLLSDSGFYLCAWAGGFDTEAFFGQGTRLTVV.

The CDR3 protein is CASSSGQWNWLRQFF. The CDR3 DNA reads as TGCGCCAGCAGCTCGGGACAGTGGAATTGGCTAAGGCAGTTCTTC. The chain is built from TRBV5-1 and TRBJ2-1, with 7 bases aligning to TRBD1. V shed 3 bases and J 12 bases; nucleotides not matched to a gene: 15. The CDR3 covers 15 residues. In germline, CDR1 is SGHRS, CDR2 YFSETQ.

A word on this clone: The junction shows a germline mismatch at one end, possibly a read error. The rearrangement links TRBV10-1 to TRBJ2-1, with a weak D call TRBD2 (7 bases). Germline V lookup: CDR1 WNHNN, CDR2 SYGVQD (reference sequence). CDR3 size: 16 residues. CDR3 protein: CARPGGGAGESNGQFF. CDR3 coding DNA: TGCGCCAGACCTGGGGGGGGCGCAGGGGAATCCAATGGGCAGTTCTTC.

The chain joins TRBV7-9 to TRBJ1-1; possible D gene TRBD1, 5 bases. Germline-derived CDR1 and CDR2 are SEHNR and FQNEAQ (reference sequence). Trimming shortened V by 5 bases and J by 0 bases, and 10 bases separated the two germline ends. The CDR3 extends over 14 amino acids. CDR3 region: CASSQGEVNTEAFF. CDR3 bases: TGTGCCAGCAGCCAGGGTGAGGTGAACACTGAAGCTTTCTTT.

The chain combines TRBV10-3 with TRBJ2-7; possible D gene TRBD2, 6 bases. CDR3 length: 15 residues. Trimming pared 6 bases from V and 0 bases from J, leaving 15 bases between. From germline, CDR1 is ENHRY and CDR2 SYGVKD. CDR3 nucleotides: TGTGCCATCAGAGACATTAGCGGATTCTCCTACGAGCAGTACTTC. This translates into CAIRDISGFSYEQYF.

The sample holds one count of this clone. The rearrangement uses TRBV7-9 and TRBJ2-2; D not certain. Trimming shortened V by 7 bases and J by 3 bases, and 12 bases separated the two germline ends. The germline gives CDR1 SEHNR, CDR2 FQNEAQ (reference sequence). There are 14 residues in the CDR3. The CDR3 nucleotides are TGTGCCAGCACCCCTAGTATCGACACCGGGGAGCTGTTTTTT. Protein: CASTPSIDTGELFF.

The genes are TRBV9 and TRBJ1-3; tentative D call: TRBD1 (5 bases). V was pared by 0 bases and J by 2 bases, with 9 bases between. Germline-derived CDR1 and CDR2 are SGDLS and YYNGEE. This CDR3 has 15 amino acids. The CDR3 DNA is TGTGCCAGCAGCGTAGGGGGGGAGCCTGGAAACACCATATATTTT. Its protein is CASSVGGEPGNTIYF.

The V call is TRBV11-2, the J call TRBJ2-7; D possibly corresponds to TRBD2 (5 bases). The V end lost 5 bases, the J end lost 0 bases, and 11 bases lay between the germline ends. This CDR3 spans 14 amino acids. Germline CDR1 reads SGHAT; CDR2 reads FQNNGV. CDR3 nucleotide sequence: TGTGCCAGCAGCGTATCCGGGAACTCCTACGAGCAGTACTTC. It encodes CASSVSGNSYEQYF.

This clone is a singleton in its sample. The chain links TRBV30 to TRBJ2-7; 8 bases line up with TRBD2. In germline, CDR1 is GTSNPN, CDR2 SVGIG (reference sequence). The CDR3 consists of 13 residues. V lost 2 bases and J lost 2; bases outside the gene matches: 2. The DNA of the CDR3 is TGTGCCTGGAGTCCGGGACTAGCCTACGAGCAGTACTTC. Its translation is CAWSPGLAYEQYF.

The J gene is TRBJ1-2, the V gene TRBV28; 7 nucleotides match TRBD1. CDR3 size: 15 residues. V shed 4 bases and J 4 bases; nucleotides not matched to a gene: 9. Per germline, CDR1 MDHEN and CDR2 SYDVKM. Written as DNA, the CDR3 is TGTGCCAGCAGTTCTTATAACAGGGGAAGCTATGGCTACACCTTC. Its protein is CASSSYNRGSYGYTF.

The chain has TRBV7-8 and TRBJ1-4; perhaps TRBD1 as D (5 bases). The V end lost 4 bases, the J end lost 7 bases, and 19 bases lay between the germline ends. The germline V gene has CDR1 SGHVS and CDR2 FQNEAQ. The CDR3 runs 16 residues. In nucleotides, the CDR3 is TGTGCCAGCAGCTACGGCCAGGGCCCACTCTCTGAAAAACTGTTTTTT. This codes for CASSYGQGPLSEKLFF.